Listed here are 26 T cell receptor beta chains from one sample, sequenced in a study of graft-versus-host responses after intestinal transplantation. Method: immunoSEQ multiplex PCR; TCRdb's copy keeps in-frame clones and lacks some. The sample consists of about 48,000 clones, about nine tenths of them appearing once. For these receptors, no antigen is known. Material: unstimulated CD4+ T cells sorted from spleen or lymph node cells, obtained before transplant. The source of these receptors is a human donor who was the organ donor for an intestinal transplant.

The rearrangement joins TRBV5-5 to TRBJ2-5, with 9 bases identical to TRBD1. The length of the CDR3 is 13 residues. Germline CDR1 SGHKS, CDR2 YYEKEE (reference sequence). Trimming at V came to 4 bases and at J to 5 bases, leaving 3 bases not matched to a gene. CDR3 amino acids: CASSPGTGETQYF. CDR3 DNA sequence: TGTGCCAGCAGCCCTGGGACAGGGGAGACCCAGTACTTC.

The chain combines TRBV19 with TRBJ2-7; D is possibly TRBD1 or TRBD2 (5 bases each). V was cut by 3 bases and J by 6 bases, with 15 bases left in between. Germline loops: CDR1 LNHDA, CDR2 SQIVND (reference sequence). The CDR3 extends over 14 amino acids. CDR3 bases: TGTGCCAGTAGTATTACGGGGCCCCTCGGCGAGCAGTACTTC. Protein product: CASSITGPLGEQYF.

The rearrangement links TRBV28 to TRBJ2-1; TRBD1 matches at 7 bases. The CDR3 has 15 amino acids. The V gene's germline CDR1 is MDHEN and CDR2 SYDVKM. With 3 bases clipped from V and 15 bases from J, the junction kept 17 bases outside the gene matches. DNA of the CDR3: TGTGCCAGCAGTTTTTCCTCGGGTGGGCGCAGGGGGTTGTTCTTC. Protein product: CASSFSSGGRRGLFF.

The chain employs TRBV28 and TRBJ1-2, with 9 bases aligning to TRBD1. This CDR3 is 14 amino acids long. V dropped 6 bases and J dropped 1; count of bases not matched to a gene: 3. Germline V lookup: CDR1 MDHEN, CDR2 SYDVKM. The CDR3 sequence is CASSEDRGNYGYTF. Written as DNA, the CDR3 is TGTGCCAGCAGCGAGGACAGGGGTAACTATGGCTACACCTTC.

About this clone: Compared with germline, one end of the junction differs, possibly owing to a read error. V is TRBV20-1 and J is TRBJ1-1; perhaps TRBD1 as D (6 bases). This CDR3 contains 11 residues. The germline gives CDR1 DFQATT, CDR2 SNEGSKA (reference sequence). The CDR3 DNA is TGTCGTTGCAGGGGTGGCACTGAAGCTTTCTTT. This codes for CRCRGGTEAFF.

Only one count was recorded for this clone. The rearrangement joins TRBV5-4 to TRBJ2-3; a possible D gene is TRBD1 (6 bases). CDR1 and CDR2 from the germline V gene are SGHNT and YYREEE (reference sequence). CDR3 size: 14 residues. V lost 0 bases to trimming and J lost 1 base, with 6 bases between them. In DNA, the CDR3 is TGTGCCAGCAGCTTGGCAGGGGGCACAGATACGCAGTATTTT. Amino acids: CASSLAGGTDTQYF.

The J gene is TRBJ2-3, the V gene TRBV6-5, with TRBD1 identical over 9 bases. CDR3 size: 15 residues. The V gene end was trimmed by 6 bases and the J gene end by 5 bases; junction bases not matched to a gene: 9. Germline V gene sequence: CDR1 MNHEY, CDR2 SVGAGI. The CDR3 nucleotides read TGTGCCAGCAGGCAACAGGGGGCCGGGAGAGATACGCAGTATTTT. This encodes CASRQQGAGRDTQYF.

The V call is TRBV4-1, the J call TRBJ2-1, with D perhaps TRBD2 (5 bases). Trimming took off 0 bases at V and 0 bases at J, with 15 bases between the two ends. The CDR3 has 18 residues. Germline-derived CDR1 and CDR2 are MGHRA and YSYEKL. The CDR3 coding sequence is TGCGCCAGCAGCCAAGAGGCCCGCCGCGGGCCCTCCTACAATGAGCAGTTCTTC. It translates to CASSQEARRGPSYNEQFF.

The CDR3 reads CSVAASGSTDTQYF. The DNA of the CDR3 is TGCAGCGTTGCCGCTAGCGGGAGCACAGATACGCAGTATTTT. V gene TRBV29-1 combines with J gene TRBJ2-3; TRBD2 matches at 8 bases. CDR1 is SQVTM and CDR2 is ANQGSEA in the germline V gene. The CDR3 consists of 14 residues. V lost 4 bases to trimming and J lost 0 bases; unmatched junction nucleotides: 3.

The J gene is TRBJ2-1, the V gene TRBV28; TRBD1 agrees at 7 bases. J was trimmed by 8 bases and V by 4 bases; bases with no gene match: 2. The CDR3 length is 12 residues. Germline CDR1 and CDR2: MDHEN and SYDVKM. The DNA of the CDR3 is TGTGCCAGCAGTTCCACAGGGGATGAGCAGTTCTTC. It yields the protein CASSSTGDEQFF.

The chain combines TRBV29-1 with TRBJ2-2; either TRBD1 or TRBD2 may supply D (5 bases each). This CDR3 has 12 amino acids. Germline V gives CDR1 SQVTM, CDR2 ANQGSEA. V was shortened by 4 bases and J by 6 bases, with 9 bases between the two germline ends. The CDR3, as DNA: TGCAGCGTTGCCCGGGACGCCGGGGAGCTGTTTTTT. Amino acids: CSVARDAGELFF.

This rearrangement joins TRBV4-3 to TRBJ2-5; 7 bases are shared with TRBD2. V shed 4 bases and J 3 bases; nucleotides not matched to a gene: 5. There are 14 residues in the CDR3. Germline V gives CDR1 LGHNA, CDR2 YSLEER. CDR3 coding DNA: TGCGCCAGCAGCCCTATGGGGAGGGAAGAGACCCAGTACTTC. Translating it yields CASSPMGREETQYF.

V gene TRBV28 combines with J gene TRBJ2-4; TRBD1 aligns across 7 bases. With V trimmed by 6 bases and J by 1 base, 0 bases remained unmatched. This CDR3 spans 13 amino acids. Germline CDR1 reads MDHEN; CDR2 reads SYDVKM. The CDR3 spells CASRTGAKNIQYF. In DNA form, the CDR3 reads TGTGCCAGCAGGACAGGGGCCAAAAACATTCAGTACTTC.

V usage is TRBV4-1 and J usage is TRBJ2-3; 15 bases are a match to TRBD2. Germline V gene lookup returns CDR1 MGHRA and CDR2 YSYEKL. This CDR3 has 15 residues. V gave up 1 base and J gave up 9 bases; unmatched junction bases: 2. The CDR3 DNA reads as TGCGCCAGCAGCCAAGCCGGGACTAGCGGGAGGACGCAGTATTTT. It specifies CASSQAGTSGRTQYF.

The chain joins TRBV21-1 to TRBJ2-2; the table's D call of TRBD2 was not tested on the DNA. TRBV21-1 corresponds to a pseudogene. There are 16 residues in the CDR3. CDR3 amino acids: CASNWTSGGNTGELFF. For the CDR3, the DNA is TGTGCCAGCAATTGGACTAGCGGGGGTAACACCGGGGAGCTGTTTTTT.

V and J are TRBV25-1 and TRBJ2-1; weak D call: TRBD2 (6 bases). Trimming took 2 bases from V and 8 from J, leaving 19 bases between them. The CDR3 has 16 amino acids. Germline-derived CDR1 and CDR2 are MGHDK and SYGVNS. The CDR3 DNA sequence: TGTGCCAGCAGTGAACCATCGGGACTCCCGGGCGATGAGCAGTTCTTC. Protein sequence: CASSEPSGLPGDEQFF.

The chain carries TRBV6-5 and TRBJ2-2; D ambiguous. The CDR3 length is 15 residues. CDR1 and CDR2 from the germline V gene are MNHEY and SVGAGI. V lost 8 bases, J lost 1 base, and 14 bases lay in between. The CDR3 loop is CASGPPAVNTGELFF. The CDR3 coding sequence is TGTGCCAGCGGACCTCCCGCCGTGAACACCGGGGAGCTGTTTTTT.

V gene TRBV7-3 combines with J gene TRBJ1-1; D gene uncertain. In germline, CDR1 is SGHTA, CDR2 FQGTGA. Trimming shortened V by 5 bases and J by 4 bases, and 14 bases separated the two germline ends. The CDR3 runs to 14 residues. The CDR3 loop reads CASSLSRDGTEAFF. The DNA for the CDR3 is TGTGCCAGCAGCCTCAGTCGGGATGGCACTGAAGCTTTCTTT.

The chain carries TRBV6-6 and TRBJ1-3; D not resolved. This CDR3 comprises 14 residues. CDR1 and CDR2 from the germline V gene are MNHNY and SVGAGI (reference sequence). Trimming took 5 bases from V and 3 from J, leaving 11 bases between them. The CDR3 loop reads CASSRVPVGNTIYF. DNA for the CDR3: TGTGCCAGCAGTAGGGTTCCGGTTGGAAACACCATATATTTT.

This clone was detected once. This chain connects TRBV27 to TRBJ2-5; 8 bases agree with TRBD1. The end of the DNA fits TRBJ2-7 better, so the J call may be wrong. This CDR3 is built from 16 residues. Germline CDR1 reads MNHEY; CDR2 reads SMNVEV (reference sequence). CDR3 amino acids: CASRPQGAGTTYEQYF. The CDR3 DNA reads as TGTGCCAGCAGACCCCAGGGGGCTGGGACGACCTACGAGCAGTACTTC.

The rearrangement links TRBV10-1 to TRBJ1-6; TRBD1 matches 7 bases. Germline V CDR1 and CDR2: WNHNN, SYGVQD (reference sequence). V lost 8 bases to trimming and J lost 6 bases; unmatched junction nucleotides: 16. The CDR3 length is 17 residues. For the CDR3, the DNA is TGCGCCAGCCTCTACCTGACAGGGCAGGGTCTTAATTCACCCCTCCACTTT. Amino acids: CASLYLTGQGLNSPLHF.

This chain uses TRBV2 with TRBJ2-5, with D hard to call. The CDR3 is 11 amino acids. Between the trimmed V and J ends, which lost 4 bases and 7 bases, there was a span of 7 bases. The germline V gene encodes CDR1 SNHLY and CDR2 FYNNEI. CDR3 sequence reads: CASSASGTQYF. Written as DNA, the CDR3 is TGTGCCAGCAGTGCGTCCGGGACCCAGTACTTC.

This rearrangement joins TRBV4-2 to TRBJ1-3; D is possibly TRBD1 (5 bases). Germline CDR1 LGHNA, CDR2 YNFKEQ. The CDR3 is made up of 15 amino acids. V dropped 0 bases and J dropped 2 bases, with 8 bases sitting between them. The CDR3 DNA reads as TGTGCCAGCAGCCAAGATAACAGGCCTGGAAACACCATATATTTT. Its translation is CASSQDNRPGNTIYF.

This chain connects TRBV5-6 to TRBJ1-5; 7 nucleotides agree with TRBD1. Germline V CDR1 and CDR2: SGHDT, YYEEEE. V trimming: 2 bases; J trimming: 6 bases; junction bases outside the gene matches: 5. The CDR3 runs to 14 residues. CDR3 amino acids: CASSFGQGGQPQHF. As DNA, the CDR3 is TGTGCCAGCAGCTTTGGGCAGGGGGGTCAGCCCCAGCATTTT.

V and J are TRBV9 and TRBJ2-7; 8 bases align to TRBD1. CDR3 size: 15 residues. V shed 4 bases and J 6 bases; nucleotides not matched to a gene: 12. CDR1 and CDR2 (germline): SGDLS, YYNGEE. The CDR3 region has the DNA TGTGCCAGCAGCTATACCGGGACAGGAGGCAGCGAGCAGTACTTC. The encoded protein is CASSYTGTGGSEQYF.

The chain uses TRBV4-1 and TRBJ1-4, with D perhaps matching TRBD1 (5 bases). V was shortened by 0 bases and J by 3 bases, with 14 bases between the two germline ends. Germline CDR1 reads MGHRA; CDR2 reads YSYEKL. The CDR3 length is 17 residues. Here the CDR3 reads CASSQEGAASPNEKLFF. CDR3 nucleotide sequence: TGCGCCAGCAGCCAAGAAGGGGCCGCCAGCCCTAATGAAAAACTGTTTTTT.